Detailed here is one T cell receptor (beta chain). Its specificity is not known. From germline, CDR1 is MDHEN and CDR2 SYDVKM. There are 15 residues in the CDR3. The sample comes from a study of CXCR3-negative and CXCR3-positive naive CD8 T cells. About the research overall: Each library held about 1.5 +/- 0.3 million TRB reads, about 140 million in total.

Preparation of TRB cDNA libraries relied on 5' RACE carrying UMI labels. TCRdb reprocessed the 5' RACE reads and keeps a single row for each CDR3 protein, giving no DNA. Its table records around 140,000 distinct CDR3 sequences. Study outcomes and limitations: Naive CXCR3-positive cells had TRB CDR3s more hydrophobic than those of CXCR3-negative naive cells. Relative to memory CD8+ cells, whose diversity was much lower, both naive subsets had comparably high diversity.

Among CD8+ T cells, naive ones were CD45RO-CCR7+CD27+CD95-. The sample comprised naive CXCR3- CD8+ T cells from blood. Noted subset: CD45RO-CCR7+CD27+CD95- naive CD8+ T cells lacking CXCR3 (TNR3-). The gene calls are TRBV28 and TRBJ1-2; as DNA is missing, the TRBD1 call by TCRdb cannot be tested. This clonotype was obtained from a human donor in good health. Some clones in this sample may be carry-over from other donors' samples. The chain's CDR3 is CASSSRTGPNYGYTF.